Listed below are T cell receptor beta chains from one sample, sequenced in a study of cytomegalovirus exposure and HLA in healthy donors. Using immunoSEQ multiplex PCR, the repertoire was profiled, and TCRdb retains in-frame clones only, with some absent. The table lists some 120,000 clones, 60% to 85% of them singletons. Sample: PBMCs. The origin of the receptors is a man aged 30-40 years in good health and CMV-seronegative. The CDR3 runs from the conserved cysteine through the conserved F or W. The order of the fields is V gene, D gene, J gene, clone size, CDR3 DNA, CDR3 protein. The D gene is left open where the match is weak. Clone size is stated in some rows and not others, as once, few, many or a class when expanded.

>TRBV28|TRBD1|TRBJ2-7|.
TGTGCCAGCAGTTTCCCACAGGGGGCGGTCGAGCAGTACTTC
CASSFPQGAVEQYF
>TRBV5-1|TRBD1|TRBJ2-1|.
TGCGCCAGCAGATTCCGGACAGGGTACGATGAGCAGTTCTTC
CASRFRTGYDEQFF
>TRBV10-1|TRBD2|TRBJ2-1|.
TGCGCCAGCAGTGGACTAGCGGGAGGGACCAATGAGCAGTTCTTC
CASSGLAGGTNEQFF
>TRBV7-2|.|TRBJ1-5|.
TGTGCCAGCAGCAACAGGGTTCAGCCCCAGCATTTT
CASSNRVQPQHF
>TRBV18|TRBD2|TRBJ2-7|.
TGTGCCAGCTCCCCGGCAGCGGGGGGGTCCTACGAGCAGTACTTC
CASSPAAGGSYEQYF
>TRBV5-1|.|TRBJ2-2|few
TGCGCCAGCAGCAACAGCAGGGGAACCGGGGAGCTGTTTTTT
CASSNSRGTGELFF
>TRBV28|.|TRBJ1-2|.
TGTGCCAGCAGTTCATCCCTCGGCGGCTATGGCTACACCTTC
CASSSSLGGYGYTF
>TRBV19|.|TRBJ2-7|.
TGTGCCAGTAGTATAGGGGCAGGAAGCGAGCAGTACTTC
CASSIGAGSEQYF
>TRBV18|.|TRBJ1-4|.
TGTGCCAGCTCACCACCGAGTAATGAAAAACTGTTTTTT
CASSPPSNEKLFF
>TRBV27|TRBD2|TRBJ2-1|.
TGTGCCAGCAGTTACCTAGCGGGAGCCGGGCAGTTCTTC
CASSYLAGAGQFF
>TRBV28|.|TRBJ2-3|.
TGTGCCAGCAGGCGACAGAACACAGATACGCAGTATTTT
CASRRQNTDTQYF
>TRBV18|TRBD2|TRBJ2-4|.
TGTGCCAGCTCGCGGACTAGCGGGGGGGACATTCAGTACTTC
CASSRTSGGDIQYF